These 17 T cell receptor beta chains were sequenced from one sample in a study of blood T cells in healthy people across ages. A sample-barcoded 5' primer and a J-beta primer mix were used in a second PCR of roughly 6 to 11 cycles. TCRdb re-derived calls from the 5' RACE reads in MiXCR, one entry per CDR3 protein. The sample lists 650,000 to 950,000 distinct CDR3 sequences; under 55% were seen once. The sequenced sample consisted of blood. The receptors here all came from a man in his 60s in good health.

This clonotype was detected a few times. CDR3 coding DNA: TGCAGTGCTACGGGACTTAACGAAGACAGTGCAACTAATGAAAAACTGTTTTTT. It codes for CSATGLNEDSATNEKLFF. The chain joins TRBV20-1 to TRBJ1-4; TRBD1 might be the D (5 bases). Germline CDR1 is DFQATT and CDR2 is SNEGSKA (reference sequence). V lost 4 bases and J 0 bases, leaving 21 bases between the germline ends. The CDR3 is 18 amino acids.

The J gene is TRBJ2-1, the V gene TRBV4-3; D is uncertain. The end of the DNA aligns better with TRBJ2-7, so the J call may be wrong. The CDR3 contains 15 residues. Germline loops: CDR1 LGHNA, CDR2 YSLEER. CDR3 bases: TGCGCCAGCAGCCAAGACGGCAGCTCCTACAATGAGCAGTACTTC. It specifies CASSQDGSSYNEQYF.

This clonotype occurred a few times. CDR3 residues: CASSQDFPPSTDTQYF. The CDR3 DNA sequence: TGCGCCAGCAGCCAAGACTTCCCTCCAAGCACAGATACGCAGTATTTT. The genes are TRBV4-3 and TRBJ2-3; D is undetermined. Germline V CDR1 and CDR2: LGHNA, YSLEER. There are 16 residues in the CDR3. V lost 0 bases, J lost 0 bases, and 10 bases lay in between.

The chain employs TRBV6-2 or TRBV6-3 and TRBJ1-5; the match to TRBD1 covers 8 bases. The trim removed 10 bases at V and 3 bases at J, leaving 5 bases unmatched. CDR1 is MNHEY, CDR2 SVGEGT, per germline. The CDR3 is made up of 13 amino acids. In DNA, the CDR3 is TGTGCCACCAGGACAGGGAACAATCAGCCCCAGCATTTT. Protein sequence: CATRTGNNQPQHF.

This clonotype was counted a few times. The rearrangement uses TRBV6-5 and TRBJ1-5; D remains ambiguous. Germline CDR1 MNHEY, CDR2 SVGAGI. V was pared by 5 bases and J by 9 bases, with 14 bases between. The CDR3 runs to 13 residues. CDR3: CASSEGLAGPQHF. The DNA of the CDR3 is TGTGCCAGCAGTGAGGGCCTCGCAGGGCCCCAGCATTTT.

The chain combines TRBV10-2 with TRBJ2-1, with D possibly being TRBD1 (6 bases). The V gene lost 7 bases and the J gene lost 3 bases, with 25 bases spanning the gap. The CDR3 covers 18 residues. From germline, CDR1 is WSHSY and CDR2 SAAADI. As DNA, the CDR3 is TGCGCCAGCATGCCCAAAAAACCAGGGGCCAGCGTCTACAATGAGCAGTTCTTC. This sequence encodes CASMPKKPGASVYNEQFF.

The CDR3 sequence is CASSDGIGKGAFF. The DNA for the CDR3 is TGTGCCAGCAGCGACGGAATTGGCAAAGGAGCTTTCTTT. The rearrangement links TRBV7-3 to TRBJ1-1; D remains unclear. Germline loops: CDR1 SGHTA, CDR2 FQGTGA. CDR3 length: 13 amino acids. Trimming cost V 5 bases and J 10 bases, with 17 bases left between them.

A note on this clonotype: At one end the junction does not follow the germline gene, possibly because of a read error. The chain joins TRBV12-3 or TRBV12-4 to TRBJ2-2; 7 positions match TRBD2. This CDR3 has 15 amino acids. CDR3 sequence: CACRAGELNTGELFF. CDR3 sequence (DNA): TGTGCCTGCAGGGCGGGGGAATTAAACACCGGGGAGCTGTTTTTT.

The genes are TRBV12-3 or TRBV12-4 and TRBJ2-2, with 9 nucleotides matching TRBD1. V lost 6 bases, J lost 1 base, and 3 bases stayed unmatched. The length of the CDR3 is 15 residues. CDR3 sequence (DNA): TGTGCCAGCAGCGGGACAGGGAGGAACACCGGGGAGCTGTTTTTT. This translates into CASSGTGRNTGELFF.

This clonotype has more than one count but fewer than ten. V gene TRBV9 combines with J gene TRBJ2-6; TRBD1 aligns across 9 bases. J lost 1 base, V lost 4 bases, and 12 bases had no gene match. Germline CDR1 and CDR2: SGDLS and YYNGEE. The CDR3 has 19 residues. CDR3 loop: CASSTLRDRVFSGANVLTF. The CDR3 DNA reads TGTGCCAGCAGCACTCTCCGGGACAGGGTTTTTTCTGGGGCCAACGTCCTGACTTTC.

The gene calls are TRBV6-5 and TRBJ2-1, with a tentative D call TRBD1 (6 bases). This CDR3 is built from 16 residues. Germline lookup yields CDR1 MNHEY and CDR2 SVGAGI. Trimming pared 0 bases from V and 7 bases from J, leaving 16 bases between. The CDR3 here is CASSYSRWGPGNEQFF. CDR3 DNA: TGTGCCAGCAGTTACTCCCGTTGGGGGCCTGGGAATGAGCAGTTCTTC.

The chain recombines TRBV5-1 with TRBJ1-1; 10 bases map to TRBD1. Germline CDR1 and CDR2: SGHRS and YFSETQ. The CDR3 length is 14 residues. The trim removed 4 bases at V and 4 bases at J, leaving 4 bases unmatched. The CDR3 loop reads CASSADRGATEAFF. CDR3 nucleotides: TGCGCCAGCAGCGCGGACAGGGGGGCCACTGAAGCTTTCTTT.

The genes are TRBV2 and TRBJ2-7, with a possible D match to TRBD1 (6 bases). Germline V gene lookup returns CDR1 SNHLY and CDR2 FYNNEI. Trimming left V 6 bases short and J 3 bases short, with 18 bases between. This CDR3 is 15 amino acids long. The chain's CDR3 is CASREQGTEYYEQYF. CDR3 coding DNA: TGTGCCAGCAGGGAACAGGGAACCGAATACTACGAGCAGTACTTC.

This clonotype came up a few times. The CDR3 nucleotides read TGTGCCAGCAGCGATAAGACAGGAGGCAATGAGCAGTTCTTC. This sequence encodes CASSDKTGGNEQFF. The J gene is TRBJ2-1, the V gene TRBV7-2, with a tentative D call TRBD1 (6 bases). The CDR3 runs 14 residues. Germline V gene data show CDR1 as SGHTA and CDR2 as FQGNSA. V lost 5 bases and J 6 bases, leaving 14 bases between the germline ends.

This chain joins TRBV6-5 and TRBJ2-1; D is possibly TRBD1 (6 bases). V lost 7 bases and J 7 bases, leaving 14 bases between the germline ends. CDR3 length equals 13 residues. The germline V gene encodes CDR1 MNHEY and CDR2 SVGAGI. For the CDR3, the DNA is TGTGCCAGCAACCGATTACAGGGTAATGAGCAGTTCTTC. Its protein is CASNRLQGNEQFF.

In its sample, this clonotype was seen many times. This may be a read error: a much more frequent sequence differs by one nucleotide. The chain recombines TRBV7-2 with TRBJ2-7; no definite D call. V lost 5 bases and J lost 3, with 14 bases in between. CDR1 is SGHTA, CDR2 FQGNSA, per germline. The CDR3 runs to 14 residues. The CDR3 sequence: CASSAGAASYEQYF. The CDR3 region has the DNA TGTGCCAGCAGCGCAGGAGCAGCCAGCTACGAGCAGTACTTC. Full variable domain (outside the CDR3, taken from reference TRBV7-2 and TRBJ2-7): GAGVSQSPSNKVTEKGKDVELRCDPISGHTALYWYRQSLGQGLEFLIYFQGNSAPDKSGLPSDRFSAERTGGSVSTLTIQRTQQEDSAVYLCASSAGAASYEQYFGPGTRLTVT.

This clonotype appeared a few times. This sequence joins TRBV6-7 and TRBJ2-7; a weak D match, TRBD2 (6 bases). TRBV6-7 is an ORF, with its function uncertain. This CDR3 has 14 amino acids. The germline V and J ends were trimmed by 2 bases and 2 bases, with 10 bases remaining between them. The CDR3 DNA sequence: TGTGCCAGCAGTTACGGTATAGCGGCCTACGAGCAGTACTTC. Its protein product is CASSYGIAAYEQYF.